These 4 T cell receptor beta chains were all obtained from the same sample, sequenced in a study of brain metastases from non-small cell lung cancer. The method was immunoSEQ multiplex PCR; TCRdb's version includes in-frame clones alone and lacks a portion of them. The sample has 14,000 to 15,000 clones, around 81% seen once. Sequenced: primary lung tumor tissue. All receptors derive from a donor at least 40 years old with non-small cell lung cancer.

The chain carries TRBV7-3 and TRBJ2-1; no firm D call. V was trimmed by 3 bases and J by 3 bases, leaving 12 bases between them. The CDR3 runs to 15 residues. CDR1 and CDR2 from the germline V gene are SGHTA and FQGTGA. The chain's CDR3 is CASSLTTTHYNEQFF. As DNA, the CDR3 is TGTGCCAGCAGCTTGACAACCACCCACTACAATGAGCAGTTCTTC.

The chain carries TRBV12-5 and TRBJ2-7; TRBD1 aligns across 10 bases. The CDR3 length is 14 residues. V dropped 5 bases and J dropped 2; count of bases not matched to a gene: 3. From germline, CDR1 is LGHNT and CDR2 FRNRAP. The CDR3 DNA reads as TGTGCTAGTGGTGTCGGGACAGGGGCCTACGAGCAGTACTTC. As protein: CASGVGTGAYEQYF.

The chain joins TRBV19 to TRBJ1-4; 8 positions agree with TRBD1. This CDR3 has 19 residues. Per germline, CDR1 LNHDA and CDR2 SQIVND (reference sequence). V lost 3 bases to trimming and J lost 8 bases; unmatched junction nucleotides: 20. CDR3 amino acids: CASSIYGGNRGSPREKLFF. The CDR3 bases are TGTGCCAGTAGTATTTACGGCGGAAACAGGGGGTCGCCTCGCGAAAAACTGTTTTTT.

The gene calls are TRBV27 and TRBJ1-2; D possibly corresponds to TRBD1 (6 bases). The germline V gene has CDR1 MNHEY and CDR2 SMNVEV (reference sequence). The CDR3 has 14 residues. The V and J ends lost 8 bases and 0 bases respectively, with 13 bases between them. The DNA for the CDR3 is TGTGCCAGCGGGAGGACAGTCTCTAACTATGGCTACACCTTC. Translation: CASGRTVSNYGYTF.